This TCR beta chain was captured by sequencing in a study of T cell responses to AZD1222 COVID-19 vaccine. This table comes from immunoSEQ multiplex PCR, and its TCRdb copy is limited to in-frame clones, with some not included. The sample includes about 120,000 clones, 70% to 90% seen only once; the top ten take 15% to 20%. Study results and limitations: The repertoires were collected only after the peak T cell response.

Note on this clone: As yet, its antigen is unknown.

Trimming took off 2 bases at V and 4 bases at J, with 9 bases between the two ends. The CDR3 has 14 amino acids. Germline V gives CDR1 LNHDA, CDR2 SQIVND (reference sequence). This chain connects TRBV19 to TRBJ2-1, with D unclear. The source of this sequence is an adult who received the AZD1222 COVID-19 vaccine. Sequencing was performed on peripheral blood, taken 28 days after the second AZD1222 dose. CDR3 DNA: TGTGCCAGTAGTATATCCAGCAATTACAATGAGCAGTTCTTC. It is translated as CASSISSNYNEQFF.